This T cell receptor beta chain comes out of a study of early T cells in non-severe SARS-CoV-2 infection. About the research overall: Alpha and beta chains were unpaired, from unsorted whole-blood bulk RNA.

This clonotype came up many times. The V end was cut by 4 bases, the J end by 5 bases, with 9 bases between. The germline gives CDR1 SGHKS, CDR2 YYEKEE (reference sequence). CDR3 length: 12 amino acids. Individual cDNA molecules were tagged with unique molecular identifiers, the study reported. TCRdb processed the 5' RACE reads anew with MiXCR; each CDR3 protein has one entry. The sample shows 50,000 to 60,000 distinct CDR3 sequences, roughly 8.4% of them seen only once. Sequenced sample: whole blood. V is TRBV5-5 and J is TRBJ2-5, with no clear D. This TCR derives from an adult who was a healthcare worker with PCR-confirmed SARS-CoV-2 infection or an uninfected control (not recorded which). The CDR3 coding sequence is TGTGCCAGCAGCCCGTATACGGAGACCCAGTACTTC. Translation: CASSPYTETQYF.